One and the same sample provided the 14 T cell receptor beta chains below, sequenced in a study of brain metastases from non-small cell lung cancer. Only in-frame clones appear in the TCRdb table, and some are missing; sequencing was by immunoSEQ multiplex PCR. The repertoire holds more than 1,500 clones, with over 90% as singletons. Sequencing was carried out using tissue from a brain metastasis. These receptors were obtained from a donor at least 40 years old with non-small cell lung cancer.

The CDR3 coding sequence is TGTGCCAGCAGCGTTAGCACCTCCTACAATGAGCAGTTCTTC. Translation: CASSVSTSYNEQFF. The chain uses TRBV9 and TRBJ2-1; unclear D gene. The CDR3 runs 14 residues. CDR1 is SGDLS, CDR2 YYNGEE, per germline. Trimming cost V 2 bases and J 0 bases, with 6 bases left between them.

The chain uses TRBV9 and TRBJ1-1; tentative D call: TRBD1 (6 bases). The length of the CDR3 is 17 residues. Germline CDR1 is SGDLS and CDR2 is YYNGEE. Trimming removed 0 bases at V and 1 base at J, with 16 bases between. CDR3 sequence reads: CASSVALGAGKNTEAFF. In nucleotides, the CDR3 is TGTGCCAGCAGCGTAGCTTTGGGGGCAGGGAAGAACACTGAAGCTTTCTTT.

This chain uses TRBV7-9 with TRBJ1-1; 7 positions agree with TRBD1. Germline lookup yields CDR1 SEHNR and CDR2 FQNEAQ (reference sequence). The CDR3 spans 16 residues. The trim removed 1 base at V and 2 bases at J, leaving 7 bases unmatched. Here the CDR3 reads CASSLGGGSFNTEAFF. The CDR3 DNA is TGTGCCAGCAGCTTAGGAGGGGGCTCCTTTAACACTGAAGCTTTCTTT.

The rearrangement joins TRBV2 to TRBJ2-5; D not certain. The CDR3 is made up of 12 amino acids. The V and J ends lost 4 bases and 1 base respectively, with 4 bases between them. The germline V gene encodes CDR1 SNHLY and CDR2 FYNNEI. CDR3 region: CASSALQETQYF. The CDR3 bases are TGTGCCAGCAGTGCCCTCCAAGAGACCCAGTACTTC.

This clone was recorded only once. V usage is TRBV28 and J usage is TRBJ1-2; 8 bases are a match to TRBD1. J was trimmed by 7 bases and V by 6 bases; bases with no gene match: 7. Per the germline V gene, CDR1 is MDHEN and CDR2 is SYDVKM. This CDR3 region has 13 residues. CDR3 sequence: CASRPQGAPGYTF. CDR3 nucleotides: TGTGCCAGCAGACCCCAGGGGGCGCCTGGCTACACCTTC.

This chain uses TRBV24-1 with TRBJ2-3; 7 nucleotides match TRBD2. CDR1 is KGHDR and CDR2 is SFDVKD in the germline V gene. The trim removed 8 bases at V and 4 bases at J, leaving 8 bases unmatched. The CDR3 is 14 amino acids. The CDR3 bases are TGTGCCACCATGCCTCCGGGGAGGGCAGATACGCAGTATTTT. Amino acid sequence: CATMPPGRADTQYF.

The sample holds one count of this clone. The junction departs from germline at one end; a sequencing error may be responsible. The same CDR3 is also encoded by other DNA sequences in this sample. The chain is built from TRBV7-2 and TRBJ1-3; D gene unclear. Germline V CDR1 and CDR2: SGHTA, FQGNSA. This CDR3 region has 16 residues. The CDR3 loop reads CASSLFRAFSGNTIYF. The CDR3 coding sequence is TGTGCTAGCAGCCTCTTCCGGGCCTTCTCTGGAAACACCATATATTTT.

This clone came up a few times. The CDR3 sequence: CASSLGWGMGGNTIYF. The CDR3 DNA follows: TGTGCCAGCAGCTTAGGGTGGGGGATGGGAGGAAACACCATATATTTT. The chain recombines TRBV7-2 with TRBJ1-3; D perhaps matches TRBD1 (5 bases). Between the trimmed V and J ends, which lost 1 base and 4 bases, there was a span of 14 bases. CDR3 length: 16 amino acids. CDR1 SGHTA and CDR2 FQGNSA come from the germline V gene.

The CDR3 DNA follows: TGTGCCAGCAGCGGATTTGGAAACACCATATATTTT. It translates to CASSGFGNTIYF. The chain couples TRBV6-2 or TRBV6-3 to TRBJ1-3; D is ambiguous. The V end lost 6 bases, the J end lost 3 bases, and 6 bases lay between the germline ends. From germline, CDR1 is MNHEY and CDR2 SVGEGT. CDR3 length equals 12 residues.

Regarding this clone: One end of the junction varies from germline; a read error may be responsible. The V call is TRBV7-9, the J call TRBJ1-2; D unresolved. CDR1 and CDR2 (germline): SEHNR, FQNEAQ (reference sequence). The CDR3 extends over 14 amino acids. The CDR3: CASSHPGSNYDYTF. CDR3 in DNA: TGTGCCAGCAGCCACCCCGGCTCTAACTATGACTACACCTTC.

The chain joins TRBV7-3 to TRBJ2-5, with TRBD1 matching over 8 bases. With 5 bases clipped from V and 3 bases from J, the junction kept 2 bases outside the gene matches. The CDR3 totals 13 residues. The germline gives CDR1 SGHTA, CDR2 FQGTGA. The CDR3 spells CASSTDREETQYF. As DNA, the CDR3 is TGTGCCAGCAGCACGGACAGGGAAGAGACCCAGTACTTC.

The DNA for the CDR3 is TGTGCCAGTAGTATAGACGGGGACGAGACCCAGTACTTC. Translated: CASSIDGDETQYF. V and J are TRBV19 and TRBJ2-5; D may correspond to TRBD1 or TRBD2 (5 bases each). Germline loops: CDR1 LNHDA, CDR2 SQIVND (reference sequence). The CDR3 contains 13 residues. The V end was cut by 0 bases, the J end by 5 bases, with 7 bases between. Looking up the rest from reference TRBV19 and TRBJ2-5 gives the full variable domain: DGGITQSPKYLFRKEGQNVTLSCEQNLNHDAMYWYRQDPGQGLRLIYYSQIVNDFQKGDIAEGYSVSREKKESFPLTVTSAQKNPTAFYLCASSIDGDETQYFGPGTRLLVL.

The chain uses TRBV5-1 and TRBJ2-5; tentatively, D is TRBD1 (6 bases). The CDR3 is 16 residues long. Germline V gives CDR1 SGHRS, CDR2 YFSETQ. V was cut by 0 bases and J by 2 bases, with 14 bases left in between. The CDR3 DNA reads TGCGCCAGCAGCTTGGCCTGGGGGCCTATTCAAGAGACCCAGTACTTC. Its translation: CASSLAWGPIQETQYF.

The chain has TRBV10-3 and TRBJ2-1, with 7 bases fitting TRBD2. The junction had 9 bases not matched to a gene; V was cut back by 6 bases and J by 7 bases. The CDR3 runs 14 residues. Germline-derived CDR1 and CDR2 are ENHRY and SYGVKD. This chain's CDR3 is CAIRGNERGNEQFF. CDR3 in DNA: TGTGCCATCAGGGGAAACGAGCGGGGAAATGAGCAGTTCTTC.